The clone carrying this T cell receptor beta chain appeared a few times. Antigen specificity is unknown. TCRdb's table, derived via immunoSEQ multiplex PCR, lists solely in-frame clones and lacks some. The table has some 78,000 clones, approximately 86% seen once. This specimen comes from a study of radiotherapy plus CTLA-4 blockade in lung cancer. About the research overall: Disease control was present in under 35% of patients, and objective responses in about 18%.

Focal radiation plus CTLA-4 blockade with ipilimumab was administered to patients who had chemo-refractory metastatic non-small-cell lung cancer. General study results and limits: Early clonal dynamics of blood T cells, together with interferon-beta, were reported as the best response predictor. TCR clones of tumor origin grew in blood after radiotherapy plus ipilimumab.

This clonotype originated in a human donor with non-small cell lung cancer who had stable disease on radiotherapy plus ipilimumab. This material consisted of peripheral blood, taken from a patient treated with radiotherapy plus ipilimumab.

DNA for the CDR3: TGTGCCAGCAGCCCAACTCATTCAACTAATGAAAAACTGTTTTTT. Its protein is CASSPTHSTNEKLFF. The chain joins TRBV7-8 to TRBJ1-4; D unclear. Germline CDR1 reads SGHVS; CDR2 reads FQNEAQ. V shed 5 bases and J shed 0 bases, with 10 bases lying between them. CDR3 length: 15 residues.